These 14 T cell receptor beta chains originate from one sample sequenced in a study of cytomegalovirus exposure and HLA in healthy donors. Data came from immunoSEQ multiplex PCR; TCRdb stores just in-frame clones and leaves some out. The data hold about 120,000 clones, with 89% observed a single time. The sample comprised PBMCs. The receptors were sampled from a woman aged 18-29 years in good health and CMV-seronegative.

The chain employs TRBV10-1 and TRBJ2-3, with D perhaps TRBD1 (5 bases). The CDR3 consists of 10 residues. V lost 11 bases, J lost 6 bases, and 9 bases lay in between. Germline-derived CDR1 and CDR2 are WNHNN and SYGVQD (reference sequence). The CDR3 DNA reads TGCGCCGGGGCCTCGGATACGCAGTATTTT. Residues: CAGASDTQYF.

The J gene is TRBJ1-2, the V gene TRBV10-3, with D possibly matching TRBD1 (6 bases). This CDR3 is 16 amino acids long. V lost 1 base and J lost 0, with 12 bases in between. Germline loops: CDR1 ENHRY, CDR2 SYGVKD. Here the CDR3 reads CAISEYRALSNYGYTF. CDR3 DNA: TGTGCCATCAGTGAGTACAGGGCCCTTTCTAACTATGGCTACACCTTC.

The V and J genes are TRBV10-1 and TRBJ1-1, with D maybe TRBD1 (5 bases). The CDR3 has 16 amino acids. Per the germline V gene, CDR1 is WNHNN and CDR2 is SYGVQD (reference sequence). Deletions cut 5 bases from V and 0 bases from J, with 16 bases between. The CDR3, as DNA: TGCGCCAGCAGTAATACCGGGGGGAGGATGAACACTGAAGCTTTCTTT. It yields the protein CASSNTGGRMNTEAFF.

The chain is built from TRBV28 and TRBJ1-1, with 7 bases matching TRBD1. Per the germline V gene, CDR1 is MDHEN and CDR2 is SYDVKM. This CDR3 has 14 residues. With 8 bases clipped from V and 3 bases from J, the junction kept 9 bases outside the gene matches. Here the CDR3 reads CASRLGTDYTEAFF. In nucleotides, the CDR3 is TGTGCCAGCCGCCTGGGGACAGACTACACTGAAGCTTTCTTT.

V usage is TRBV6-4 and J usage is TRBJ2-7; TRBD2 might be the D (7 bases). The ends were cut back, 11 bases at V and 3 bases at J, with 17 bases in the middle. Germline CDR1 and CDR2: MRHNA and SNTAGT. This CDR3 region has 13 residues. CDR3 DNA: TGTGCCGGAGGGGGGGGTTTATACTACGAGCAGTACGTC. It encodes CAGGGGLYYEQYV.

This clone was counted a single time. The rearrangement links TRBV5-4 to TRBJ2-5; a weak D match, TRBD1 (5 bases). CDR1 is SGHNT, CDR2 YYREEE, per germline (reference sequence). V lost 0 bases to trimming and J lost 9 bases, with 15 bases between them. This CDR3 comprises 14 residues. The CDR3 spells CASSLVGHPGAQYF. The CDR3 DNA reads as TGTGCCAGCAGCTTGGTTGGACACCCAGGTGCCCAGTACTTC.

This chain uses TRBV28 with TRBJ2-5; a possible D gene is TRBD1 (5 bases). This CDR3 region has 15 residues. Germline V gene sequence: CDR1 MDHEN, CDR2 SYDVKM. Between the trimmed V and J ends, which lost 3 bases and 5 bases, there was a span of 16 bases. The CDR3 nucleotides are TGTGCCAGCAGTTTGGGCCAGGGCGTTTTGGAGACCCAGTACTTC. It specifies CASSLGQGVLETQYF.

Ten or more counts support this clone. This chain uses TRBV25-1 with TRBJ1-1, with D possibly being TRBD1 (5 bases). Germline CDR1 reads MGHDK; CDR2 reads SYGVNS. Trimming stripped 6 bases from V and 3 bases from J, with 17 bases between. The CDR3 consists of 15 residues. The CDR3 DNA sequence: TGTGCCAGCAGGGGTTCGTTTGGGGCGTACACTGAAGCTTTCTTT. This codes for CASRGSFGAYTEAFF. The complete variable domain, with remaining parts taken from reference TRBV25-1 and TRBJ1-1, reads EADIYQTPRYLVIGTGKKITLECSQTMGHDKMYWYQQDPGMELHLIHYSYGVNSTEKGDLSSESTVSRIRTEHFPLTLESARPSHTSQYLCASRGSFGAYTEAFFGQGTRLTVV.

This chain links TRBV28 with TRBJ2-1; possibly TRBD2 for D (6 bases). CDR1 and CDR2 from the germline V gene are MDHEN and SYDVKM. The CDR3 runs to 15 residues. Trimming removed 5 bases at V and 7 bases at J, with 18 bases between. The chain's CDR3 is CASSPRGRIKNEQFF. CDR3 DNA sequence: TGTGCCAGCAGTCCCCGAGGGAGGATTAAGAATGAGCAGTTCTTC.

The CDR3 nucleotides are TGTGCCAGCAGGGGGGGGGTCGAAAAACTGTTTTTT. Translating gives CASRGGVEKLFF. The chain recombines TRBV2 with TRBJ1-4; D possibly corresponds to TRBD1 (5 bases). The V gene lost 6 bases and the J gene lost 8 bases, with 10 bases spanning the gap. The germline gives CDR1 SNHLY, CDR2 FYNNEI. This CDR3 spans 12 amino acids.

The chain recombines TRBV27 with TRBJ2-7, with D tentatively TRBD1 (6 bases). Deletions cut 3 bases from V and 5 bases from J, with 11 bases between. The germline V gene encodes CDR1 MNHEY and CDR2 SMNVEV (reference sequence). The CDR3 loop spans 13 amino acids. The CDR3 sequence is CASSFTGSNEQYV. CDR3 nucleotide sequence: TGTGCCAGCAGTTTCACAGGGTCCAACGAGCAGTACGTC.

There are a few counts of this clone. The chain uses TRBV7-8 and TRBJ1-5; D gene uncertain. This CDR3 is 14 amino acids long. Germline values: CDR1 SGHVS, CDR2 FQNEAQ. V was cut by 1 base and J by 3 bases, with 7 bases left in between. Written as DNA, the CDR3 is TGTGCCAGCAGCTTAGGAGGTTTCAATCAGCCCCAGCATTTT. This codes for CASSLGGFNQPQHF.

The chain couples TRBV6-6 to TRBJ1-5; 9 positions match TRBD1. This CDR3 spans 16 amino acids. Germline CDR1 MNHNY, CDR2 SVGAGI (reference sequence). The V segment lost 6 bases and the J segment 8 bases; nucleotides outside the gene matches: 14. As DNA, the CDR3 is TGTGCCAGCAGGGGAATGAGGGGACAGGGCGGAGAGCCCCAGCATTTT. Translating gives CASRGMRGQGGEPQHF.

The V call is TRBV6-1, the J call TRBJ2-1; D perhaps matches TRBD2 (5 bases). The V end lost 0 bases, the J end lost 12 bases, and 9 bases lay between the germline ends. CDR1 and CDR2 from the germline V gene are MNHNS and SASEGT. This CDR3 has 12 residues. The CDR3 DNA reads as TGTGCCAGCAGTGAAGCCTCGGACTGGCAGTTCTTC. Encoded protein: CASSEASDWQFF.